Each of the 22 T cell receptor beta chains below was sequenced from the same sample in a study of T cell responses to AZD1222 COVID-19 vaccine. The repertoire was sequenced with immunoSEQ multiplex PCR; TCRdb's copy has only in-frame clones and lacks some. The sample has around 140,000 clones, about 89% seen once. The sample in question was peripheral blood, obtained 28 days after the second dose of the MenACWY control vaccine. Every receptor here comes from an adult who received the MenACWY meningococcal vaccine as a control.

V is TRBV6-5 and J is TRBJ1-4, with D uncertain. With 11 bases removed from V and 7 bases from J, the gap between germline ends came to 23 bases. There are 15 residues in the CDR3. Germline CDR1 is MNHEY and CDR2 is SVGAGI. The chain's CDR3 is CASGGVTGQVEKLFF. The CDR3 nucleotides read TGTGCCTCCGGTGGGGTTACTGGCCAGGTTGAAAAACTGTTTTTT.

This chain uses TRBV6-2 or TRBV6-3 with TRBJ1-1; TRBD1 matches at 8 bases. The CDR3 loop spans 14 amino acids. J was trimmed by 5 bases and V by 6 bases; bases with no gene match: 8. Germline V gene sequence: CDR1 MNHEY, CDR2 SVGEGT. This CDR3 reads CASSPQGAKTEAFF. In DNA, the CDR3 is TGTGCCAGCAGCCCTCAGGGGGCCAAAACTGAAGCTTTCTTT.

DNA for the CDR3: TGTGCCAGTAGTATGGCTCGCATGGCTAGATCCTACGAGCAGTACTTC. This codes for CASSMARMARSYEQYF. V usage is TRBV19 and J usage is TRBJ2-7, with D unresolved. The CDR3 consists of 16 residues. Germline V CDR1 and CDR2: LNHDA, SQIVND (reference sequence). Trimming removed 3 bases at V and 1 base at J, with 16 bases between.

The V gene is TRBV7-9, the J gene TRBJ2-2; D gene uncertain. The CDR3 is 14 residues long. V shed 1 base and J shed 6 bases, with 9 bases lying between them. The germline V gene encodes CDR1 SEHNR and CDR2 FQNEAQ (reference sequence). Here the CDR3 reads CASSLGPLAGELFF. The CDR3 DNA is TGTGCCAGCAGCTTAGGGCCCCTCGCCGGGGAGCTGTTTTTT.

The chain couples TRBV28 to TRBJ2-4; a weak D match, TRBD1 (6 bases). This CDR3 has 11 residues. Per germline, CDR1 MDHEN and CDR2 SYDVKM. Trimming removed 6 bases from V and 13 bases from J, with 13 bases in between. The CDR3 DNA follows: TGTGCCAGCAGAACCTCCAGGGGACAGTACTTC. Residues: CASRTSRGQYF.

V and J are TRBV21-1 and TRBJ1-5. TRBV21-1 is assigned pseudogene status. The CDR3 extends over 15 amino acids. CDR3 region: CASRRSGTQASPQHF. CDR3 coding DNA: TGTGCCAGCAGAAGATCCGGGACCCAAGCTTCGCCCCAGCATTTT.

The rearrangement uses TRBV2 and TRBJ1-1; D may be TRBD1 (5 bases). The V and J ends lost 3 bases and 5 bases respectively, with 10 bases between them. Germline V gene data show CDR1 as SNHLY and CDR2 as FYNNEI. The CDR3 extends over 13 amino acids. The CDR3 loop is CASSDGEGTEAFF. The CDR3 bases are TGTGCCAGCAGTGATGGAGAGGGGACTGAAGCTTTCTTT. The full variable domain, in which reference TRBV2 and TRBJ1-1 provide the parts outside the CDR3, is EPEVTQTPSHQVTQMGQEVILRCVPISNHLYFYWYRQILGQKVEFLVSFYNNEISEKSEIFDDQFSVERPDGSNFTLKIRSTKLEDSAMYFCASSDGEGTEAFFGQGTRLTVV.

The chain links TRBV2 to TRBJ1-4, with 7 positions matching TRBD1. The CDR3 length is 12 residues. Per the germline V gene, CDR1 is SNHLY and CDR2 is FYNNEI. The junction had 7 bases not matched to a gene; V was cut back by 10 bases and J by 8 bases. CDR3 residues: CATRQGGEKLFF. As DNA, the CDR3 is TGTGCCACCAGACAGGGTGGCGAAAAACTGTTTTTT.

This chain's CDR3 is CASSPAGQGVPEKLFF. Written as DNA, the CDR3 is TGTGCCAGCAGCCCGGCTGGACAGGGGGTTCCTGAAAAACTGTTTTTT. The chain carries TRBV28 and TRBJ1-4; 10 bases are shared with TRBD1. This CDR3 comprises 16 residues. Germline CDR1 is MDHEN and CDR2 is SYDVKM. Trimming removed 6 bases from V and 7 bases from J; junction bases left unmatched: 11.

The chain links TRBV6-5 to TRBJ2-5; 8 nucleotides agree with TRBD1. CDR3 size: 14 residues. CDR1 is MNHEY, CDR2 SVGAGI, per germline. V gave up 0 bases and J gave up 5 bases; unmatched junction bases: 2. CDR3 protein: CASSYSYRGETQYF. The CDR3 region has the DNA TGTGCCAGCAGTTACTCATACAGGGGGGAGACCCAGTACTTC.

The genes are TRBV9 and TRBJ1-5; 8 bases align to TRBD1. Germline CDR1 and CDR2: SGDLS and YYNGEE. The CDR3 consists of 15 residues. Germline trimming cut 4 bases from V and 7 bases from J; bases unmatched to any gene: 10. The CDR3 loop is CASSPGQGVGQPQHF. The CDR3 DNA follows: TGTGCCAGCAGCCCCGGACAGGGAGTGGGCCAGCCCCAGCATTTT.

The chain couples TRBV5-1 to TRBJ1-1; 9 bases agree with TRBD1. V was clipped by 1 base and J by 0 bases; unmatched bases: 4. Looked up from germline, CDR1 is SGHRS and CDR2 is YFSETQ. The CDR3 covers 16 residues. Here the CDR3 reads CASSLLGTGMNTEAFF. CDR3 in DNA: TGCGCCAGCAGCTTGTTAGGGACAGGGATGAACACTGAAGCTTTCTTT.

The rearrangement links TRBV7-2 to TRBJ1-4; D possibly corresponds to TRBD1 (5 bases). The germline V gene encodes CDR1 SGHTA and CDR2 FQGNSA. V lost 1 base to trimming and J lost 10 bases, with 19 bases between them. This CDR3 spans 16 amino acids. CDR3 coding DNA: TGTGCCAGCAGCTTAGGCGCCGCCGGATATGGGGGAAAACTGTTTTTT. It codes for CASSLGAAGYGGKLFF.

The chain uses TRBV10-3 and TRBJ2-3; 7 bases agree with TRBD1. J lost 4 bases, V lost 7 bases, and 8 bases had no gene match. Germline CDR1 and CDR2: ENHRY and SYGVKD. This CDR3 spans 14 amino acids. The CDR3 sequence is CAIKFTGVSDTQYF. CDR3 nucleotides: TGTGCCATCAAGTTTACAGGGGTATCAGATACGCAGTATTTT.

The V call is TRBV7-2, the J call TRBJ1-5, with D possibly TRBD1 on 6 matching bases. Germline lookup yields CDR1 SGHTA and CDR2 FQGNSA. CDR3 length: 15 residues. V shed 8 bases and J shed 1 base, with 15 bases lying between them. The CDR3 loop reads CASGRGPFSNQPQHF. CDR3 bases: TGTGCCAGCGGACGGGGGCCATTCAGCAATCAGCCCCAGCATTTT.

This sequence joins TRBV25-1 and TRBJ1-6; D not resolved. Germline loops: CDR1 MGHDK, CDR2 SYGVNS. The CDR3 is 12 amino acids. Deletions cut 2 bases from V and 7 bases from J, with 3 bases between. In nucleotides, the CDR3 is TGTGCCAGCAGTGAACTAAATTCACCCCTCCACTTT. Translating gives CASSELNSPLHF.

The V gene is TRBV6-2 or TRBV6-3, the J gene TRBJ1-5; D may be TRBD1 (5 bases). This CDR3 spans 14 amino acids. The germline CDR1 and CDR2 sequences are MNHEY and SVGEGT. V was pared by 2 bases and J by 3 bases, with 8 bases between. CDR3 in amino acids: CASSYRQNNQPQHF. The CDR3 region has the DNA TGTGCCAGCAGTTACAGACAGAACAATCAGCCCCAGCATTTT.

The gene calls are TRBV27 and TRBJ1-4; the match to TRBD1 covers 10 bases. This CDR3 has 15 amino acids. CDR1 MNHEY and CDR2 SMNVEV come from the germline V gene (reference sequence). J gave up 7 bases and V 2 bases, and 4 bases lay outside the gene matches. The CDR3 sequence is CASSLSGTGVEKLFF. In DNA, the CDR3 is TGTGCCAGCAGTTTAAGTGGGACAGGGGTTGAAAAACTGTTTTTT.

The chain links TRBV7-2 to TRBJ2-7, with D possibly TRBD2 on 6 matching bases. Between the trimmed V and J ends, which lost 2 bases and 0 bases, there was a span of 11 bases. The CDR3 is made up of 15 amino acids. CDR1 is SGHTA, CDR2 FQGNSA, per germline. CDR3 sequence reads: CASSLSAGNSYEQYF. CDR3 bases: TGTGCCAGCAGCTTATCTGCGGGAAACTCCTACGAGCAGTACTTC.

The chain couples TRBV28 to TRBJ2-7; 10 positions agree with TRBD2. CDR1 and CDR2 from the germline V gene are MDHEN and SYDVKM. The CDR3 totals 15 residues. Germline trimming cut 6 bases from V and 4 bases from J; bases unmatched to any gene: 9. For the CDR3, the DNA is TGTGCCAGCAGAGATCCTAGCGGGAGTTCTTACGAGCAGTACTTC. Translating gives CASRDPSGSSYEQYF. Supplemented by reference TRBV28 and TRBJ2-7, the full variable domain reads DVKVTQSSRYLVKRTGEKVFLECVQDMDHENMFWYRQDPGLGLRLIYFSYDVKMKEKGDIPEGYSVSREKKERFSLILESASTNQTSMYLCASRDPSGSSYEQYFGPGTRLTVT.

This clone was seen a few times. The V and J genes are TRBV5-1 and TRBJ2-7; the D gene is possibly TRBD2 (5 bases). This CDR3 region has 13 residues. V lost 4 bases to trimming and J lost 7 bases, with 15 bases between them. The germline gives CDR1 SGHRS, CDR2 YFSETQ. The CDR3 bases are TGCGCCAGCAGCCCCGGTGTCCAGCGGGAGCAGTACTTC. Its translation is CASSPGVQREQYF.

V gene TRBV18 combines with J gene TRBJ1-1; no definite D call. The germline V and J ends were trimmed by 3 bases and 5 bases, with 7 bases remaining between them. The CDR3 loop spans 12 amino acids. Germline assignment: CDR1 KGHSH and CDR2 LQKENI. In DNA, the CDR3 is TGTGCCAGCTCACCGGTGGGGACTGAAGCTTTCTTT. Its protein is CASSPVGTEAFF.